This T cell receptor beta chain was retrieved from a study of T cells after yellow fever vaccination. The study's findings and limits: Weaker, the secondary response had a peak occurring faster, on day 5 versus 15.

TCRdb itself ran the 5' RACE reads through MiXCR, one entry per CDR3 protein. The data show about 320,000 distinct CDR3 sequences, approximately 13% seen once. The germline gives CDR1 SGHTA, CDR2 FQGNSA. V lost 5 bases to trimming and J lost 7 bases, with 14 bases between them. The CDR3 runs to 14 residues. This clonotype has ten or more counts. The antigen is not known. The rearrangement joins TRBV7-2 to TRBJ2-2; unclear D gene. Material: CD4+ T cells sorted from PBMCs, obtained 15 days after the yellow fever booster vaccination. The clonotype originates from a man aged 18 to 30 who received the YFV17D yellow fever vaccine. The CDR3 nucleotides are TGTGCCAGCAGCGTTGGGCTGGTCAACGGGGAGCTGTTTTTT. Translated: CASSVGLVNGELFF.